A selection of T cell receptor beta chains follows, all from one sample in a study of long-term antiretroviral therapy in people with HIV. TCRdb's copy holds only in-frame clones and misses some; the assay was immunoSEQ multiplex PCR. The profile covers about 21,000 clones, with under 90% appearing a single time and around 3.3% taken by the ten largest. Specimen: unsorted PBMCs, collected 1.9 years after starting antiretroviral therapy. The receptors shown here come from a woman in her forties or fifties with HIV. CDR3s include the opening cysteine and the closing phenylalanine or tryptophan. Each record gives: J gene, clone size, V gene, D gene, CDR3 protein, CDR3 DNA. D genes are given only for firm matches. Rows may omit the clone size; those that give it use once, few, many or a size class.

J gene: TRBJ1-2
clone size: NA
V gene: TRBV2
D gene: NA
CDR3 protein: CASSEAGYTF
CDR3 DNA: TGTGCCAGCAGTGAAGCTGGCTACACCTTC

J gene: TRBJ2-1
clone size: NA
V gene: TRBV5-4
D gene: TRBD1
CDR3 protein: CASSLRDREKFF
CDR3 DNA: TGTGCCAGCAGCTTGAGAGACAGGGAAAAGTTCTTC

J gene: TRBJ1-2
clone size: NA
V gene: TRBV2
D gene: NA
CDR3 protein: CASSSQSNYGYTF
CDR3 DNA: TGTGCCAGCAGTTCTCAGAGTAACTATGGCTACACCTTC

J gene: TRBJ2-3
clone size: NA
V gene: TRBV19
D gene: TRBD2
CDR3 protein: CASSPQTGKTGGFTDTQYF
CDR3 DNA: TGTGCCAGTAGTCCCCAGACGGGGAAAACGGGGGGTTTCACAGATACGCAGTATTTT

J gene: TRBJ2-5
clone size: NA
V gene: TRBV19
D gene: TRBD1
CDR3 protein: CASSVTGASQETQYF
CDR3 DNA: TGTGCCAGTAGTGTTACAGGGGCAAGCCAAGAGACCCAGTACTTC

J gene: TRBJ1-2
clone size: NA
V gene: TRBV13
D gene: TRBD1
CDR3 protein: CASSLGTGSYGYTF
CDR3 DNA: TGTGCCAGCAGCTTAGGGACAGGGTCCTATGGCTACACCTTC

J gene: TRBJ1-1
clone size: NA
V gene: TRBV6-1
D gene: NA
CDR3 protein: CASRPLDRPSEAFF
CDR3 DNA: TGTGCCAGCAGACCCTTAGACAGGCCTTCTGAAGCTTTCTTT

J gene: TRBJ1-6
clone size: NA
V gene: TRBV6-1
D gene: NA
CDR3 protein: CAGGQSLNSPLHF
CDR3 DNA: TGTGCCGGAGGACAGTCTTTGAATTCACCCCTCCACTTT

J gene: TRBJ2-7
clone size: medium-sized
V gene: TRBV5-5
D gene: NA
CDR3 protein: CASSLYDDEQYF
CDR3 DNA: TGTGCCAGCAGCTTGTATGATGACGAGCAGTACTTC

J gene: TRBJ2-1
clone size: NA
V gene: TRBV5-4
D gene: TRBD2
CDR3 protein: CASSLPLAGDNEQFF
CDR3 DNA: TGTGCCAGCAGCTTGCCACTAGCGGGTGACAATGAGCAGTTCTTC

J gene: TRBJ2-7
clone size: NA
V gene: TRBV28
D gene: TRBD1
CDR3 protein: CASNPMDRRSYEQYF
CDR3 DNA: TGTGCCAGCAACCCCATGGACAGGCGATCCTACGAGCAGTACTTC

J gene: TRBJ2-3
clone size: few
V gene: TRBV11-2
D gene: NA
CDR3 protein: CASSSLSTDTQYF
CDR3 DNA: TGTGCCAGCAGCTCTTTAAGCACAGATACGCAGTATTTT

J gene: TRBJ1-5
clone size: NA
V gene: TRBV28
D gene: NA
CDR3 protein: CASSLPGGNQPQHF
CDR3 DNA: TGTGCCAGCAGTTTACCGGGAGGCAATCAGCCCCAGCATTTT

J gene: TRBJ2-7
clone size: few
V gene: TRBV5-5
D gene: TRBD2
CDR3 protein: CASSLGLAGDSYEQYF
CDR3 DNA: TGTGCCAGCAGCTTGGGCCTAGCGGGGGACTCCTACGAGCAGTACTTC

J gene: TRBJ1-2
clone size: NA
V gene: TRBV7-2
D gene: TRBD1
CDR3 protein: CASSLGGGARYGYTF
CDR3 DNA: TGTGCCAGCAGCTTAGGAGGGGGCGCGAGGTATGGCTACACCTTC

J gene: TRBJ1-1
clone size: NA
V gene: TRBV29-1
D gene: TRBD1
CDR3 protein: CSVNRGPNTEAFF
CDR3 DNA: TGCAGCGTTAACAGGGGACCGAACACTGAAGCTTTCTTT

J gene: TRBJ2-5
clone size: NA
V gene: TRBV5-6
D gene: NA
CDR3 protein: CASSQLTGYQETQYF
CDR3 DNA: TGTGCCAGCAGCCAACTTACAGGTTACCAAGAGACCCAGTACTTC

J gene: TRBJ2-5
clone size: NA
V gene: TRBV7-3
D gene: NA
CDR3 protein: CASTLGQGPQETQYF
CDR3 DNA: TGTGCCAGCACCCTGGGGCAGGGTCCCCAAGAGACCCAGTACTTC

J gene: TRBJ1-1
clone size: NA
V gene: TRBV5-6
D gene: NA
CDR3 protein: CASSLRGNTEAFF
CDR3 DNA: TGTGCCAGCAGTCTTAGGGGTAACACTGAAGCTTTCTTT

J gene: TRBJ2-7
clone size: NA
V gene: TRBV6-1
D gene: NA
CDR3 protein: CASSGVPRGFWEQYF
CDR3 DNA: TGTGCCAGCAGTGGCGTCCCTAGGGGGTTCTGGGAGCAGTACTTC

J gene: TRBJ2-6
clone size: once
V gene: TRBV28
D gene: NA
CDR3 protein: CASSFHYSGANVLTF
CDR3 DNA: TGTGCCAGCAGTTTCCACTACTCTGGGGCCAACGTCCTGACTTTC

J gene: TRBJ1-2
clone size: NA
V gene: TRBV28
D gene: TRBD1
CDR3 protein: CASSLGQFNYGYTF
CDR3 DNA: TGTGCCAGCAGCTTGGGACAGTTCAACTATGGCTACACCTTC

J gene: TRBJ2-2
clone size: NA
V gene: TRBV19
D gene: TRBD1
CDR3 protein: CASSILSTGAGELFF
CDR3 DNA: TGTGCCAGTAGTATTCTATCGACAGGGGCCGGGGAGCTGTTTTTT

J gene: TRBJ2-4
clone size: NA
V gene: TRBV14
D gene: NA
CDR3 protein: CASSQDVYSKNIQYF
CDR3 DNA: TGTGCCAGCAGCCAAGACGTGTACTCCAAAAACATTCAGTACTTC

J gene: TRBJ1-1
clone size: once
V gene: TRBV7-9
D gene: TRBD1
CDR3 protein: CASSLLQGTTEAFF
CDR3 DNA: TGTGCCAGCAGCTTACTACAGGGGACCACTGAAGCTTTCTTT

J gene: TRBJ2-7
clone size: NA
V gene: TRBV11-2
D gene: NA
CDR3 protein: CASSLGDTHYEQYF
CDR3 DNA: TGTGCCAGCAGCTTAGGTGACACCCACTACGAGCAGTACTTC

J gene: TRBJ1-2
clone size: few
V gene: TRBV4-2
D gene: TRBD1
CDR3 protein: CASSQEEGVRGQGNTF
CDR3 DNA: TGTGCCAGCAGCCAAGAAGAGGGAGTCCGGGGACAGGGTAATACCTTC

J gene: TRBJ1-1
clone size: NA
V gene: TRBV19
D gene: NA
CDR3 protein: CASVVWTEAFF
CDR3 DNA: TGTGCCAGCGTAGTGTGGACTGAAGCTTTCTTT

J gene: TRBJ1-2
clone size: NA
V gene: TRBV28
D gene: TRBD1
CDR3 protein: CASSSTGIAPMGYTF
CDR3 DNA: TGTGCCAGCAGTTCGACAGGGATCGCACCTATGGGCTACACCTTC

J gene: TRBJ1-1
clone size: NA
V gene: TRBV6-5
D gene: TRBD1
CDR3 protein: CASRDRGGTEAFF
CDR3 DNA: TGTGCCAGCAGGGACAGGGGTGGGACTGAAGCTTTCTTT

J gene: TRBJ2-1
clone size: NA
V gene: TRBV10-3
D gene: NA
CDR3 protein: CASGTVGNEQFF
CDR3 DNA: TGTGCCAGCGGGACAGTTGGAAATGAGCAGTTCTTC

J gene: TRBJ2-1
clone size: once
V gene: TRBV2
D gene: NA
CDR3 protein: CASSERQGGYNEQFF
CDR3 DNA: TGTGCCAGCAGTGAACGCCAGGGTGGGTACAATGAGCAGTTCTTC

J gene: TRBJ2-3
clone size: NA
V gene: TRBV7-9
D gene: TRBD2
CDR3 protein: CASSPLTGGAGGTDTQYF
CDR3 DNA: TGTGCCAGCAGCCCCCTCACCGGGGGGGCCGGGGGCACAGATACGCAGTATTTT

J gene: TRBJ1-1
clone size: NA
V gene: TRBV7-2
D gene: NA
CDR3 protein: CASSTRWGLDTEAFF
CDR3 DNA: TGTGCCAGCAGCACCCGATGGGGACTGGACACTGAAGCTTTCTTT

J gene: TRBJ2-5
clone size: NA
V gene: TRBV7-2
D gene: NA
CDR3 protein: CASSLWQGVETQYF
CDR3 DNA: TGTGCCAGCAGCTTATGGCAGGGCGTAGAGACCCAGTACTTC

J gene: TRBJ2-1
clone size: NA
V gene: TRBV7-6
D gene: NA
CDR3 protein: CASSPGKNEQFF
CDR3 DNA: TGTGCCAGCAGCCCGGGGAAGAATGAGCAGTTCTTC

J gene: TRBJ2-1
clone size: NA
V gene: TRBV6-5
D gene: TRBD2
CDR3 protein: CASRGGLVWFF
CDR3 DNA: TGTGCCAGCAGGGGGGGACTAGTGTGGTTCTTC

J gene: TRBJ1-6
clone size: NA
V gene: TRBV7-2
D gene: TRBD1
CDR3 protein: CASSLGQPNSPLHF
CDR3 DNA: TGTGCCAGCAGCTTGGGACAGCCTAATTCACCCCTCCACTTT

J gene: TRBJ1-1
clone size: NA
V gene: TRBV2
D gene: NA
CDR3 protein: CASRPPAEVTEAFF
CDR3 DNA: TGTGCCAGCAGGCCCCCTGCGGAGGTCACTGAAGCTTTCTTT

J gene: TRBJ1-2
clone size: few
V gene: TRBV2
D gene: NA
CDR3 protein: CASSGRGGNGYTF
CDR3 DNA: TGTGCCAGCAGTGGAAGGGGGGGAAATGGCTACACCTTC

J gene: TRBJ2-2
clone size: NA
V gene: TRBV19
D gene: NA
CDR3 protein: CAGSSNTGELFF
CDR3 DNA: TGTGCCGGTAGTTCCAACACCGGGGAGCTGTTTTTT